Described below is a single TCR beta chain sequence and its context. Its antigen remains unknown. This specimen comes from a study of cytomegalovirus exposure and HLA in healthy donors. Study-level points and caveats: The study found most TCR sequences rare, yet found some public TCRs in many donors.

Repertoires were generated with immunoSEQ multiplex PCR, while TCRdb's copy carries only in-frame clones and drops some. The table has some 140,000 clones, about 80% seen once; the top ten hold about 27%. V dropped 2 bases and J dropped 4 bases, with 19 bases sitting between them. The germline V gene has CDR1 SGDLS and CDR2 YYNGEE. CDR3 length equals 17 residues. This receptor was taken from a man younger than 40 in good health and CMV-seropositive. Sequencing was carried out using PBMCs. The gene calls are TRBV9 and TRBJ1-3; TRBD1 is a possible D gene (5 bases). CDR3 protein: CASSVGRGSRSGNTIYF. The CDR3 DNA follows: TGTGCCAGCAGCGTCGGCCGGGGGTCGCGGTCCGGAAACACCATATATTTT. The variable domain in full, with the rest retrieved from reference TRBV9 and TRBJ1-3, is DSGVTQTPKHLITATGQRVTLRCSPRSGDLSVYWYQQSLDQGLQFLIQYYNGEERAKGNILERFSAQQFPDLHSELNLSSLELGDSALYFCASSVGRGSRSGNTIYFGEGSWLTVV.